Each of the 16 T cell receptor beta chains below was sequenced from the same sample in a study of blood T cell repertoires in COVID-19. Sequenced by immunoSEQ multiplex PCR; TCRdb stores in-frame clones only, minus some. The sample has some 90,000 clones, around 90% seen once; the top ten hold 2.7%. Sequenced: peripheral blood. These receptors were obtained from a man over 45 with COVID-19, enrolled during active disease.

This clone was seen a single time. The CDR3, as DNA: TGCGCCAGCAGCCAAGGAGCGGCGACTAGCTCACATGAGCAGTTCTTC. It translates to CASSQGAATSSHEQFF. The rearrangement uses TRBV4-1 and TRBJ2-1; TRBD2 agrees at 7 bases. The CDR3 totals 16 residues. V shed 1 base, J shed 8 bases, and the junction held 11 bases outside the gene matches. Germline V gene sequence: CDR1 MGHRA, CDR2 YSYEKL.

The chain has TRBV27 and TRBJ2-2; D ambiguous. Trimming cost V 3 bases and J 2 bases, with 7 bases left between them. CDR1 MNHEY and CDR2 SMNVEV come from the germline V gene (reference sequence). This CDR3 comprises 14 residues. CDR3 DNA: TGTGCCAGCAGTTTCGAGACAAACACCGGGGAGCTGTTTTTT. Protein product: CASSFETNTGELFF.

This sequence joins TRBV19 and TRBJ2-2; tentative D call: TRBD1 (6 bases). Per the germline V gene, CDR1 is LNHDA and CDR2 is SQIVND (reference sequence). V lost 5 bases to trimming and J lost 0 bases, with 13 bases between them. This CDR3 contains 16 residues. CDR3 DNA: TGTGCCAGTAGTTTTCAGGGGAGCGCGAACACCGGGGAGCTGTTTTTT. Its translation is CASSFQGSANTGELFF.

This sequence joins TRBV11-2 and TRBJ2-3, with TRBD2 identical over 12 bases. Per the germline V gene, CDR1 is SGHAT and CDR2 is FQNNGV. The CDR3 runs to 16 residues. With V trimmed by 5 bases and J by 1 base, 4 bases remained unmatched. CDR3 amino acids: CASSRRTSGGTDTQYF. The CDR3 coding sequence is TGTGCCAGCAGCCGGCGGACTAGCGGGGGCACAGATACGCAGTATTTT.

The chain employs TRBV6-5 and TRBJ1-3, with 7 bases matching TRBD1. Germline values: CDR1 MNHEY, CDR2 SVGAGI. CDR3 length: 14 residues. J was trimmed by 2 bases and V by 6 bases; bases with no gene match: 4. Here the CDR3 DNA reads TGTGCCAGCAGGGTGGACAGGCCTGGAAACACCATATATTTT. It codes for CASRVDRPGNTIYF.

The chain carries TRBV5-4 and TRBJ2-3; 9 nucleotides line up with TRBD1. CDR1 is SGHNT, CDR2 YYREEE, per germline (reference sequence). The V and J ends lost 5 bases and 10 bases, in that order; junction bases with no gene match: 14. The CDR3 has 15 amino acids. The chain's CDR3 is CASRLRDRVPIAQYF. The CDR3 DNA is TGTGCCAGCAGGCTGAGGGACAGGGTACCCATAGCGCAGTATTTT.

The chain has TRBV19 and TRBJ1-5; D unclear. Germline values: CDR1 LNHDA, CDR2 SQIVND (reference sequence). Trimming took off 5 bases at V and 4 bases at J, with 9 bases between the two ends. The CDR3 totals 13 residues. The CDR3 region has the DNA TGTGCCAGTAGTTTCACAGTGAATCAGCCCCAGCATTTT. Translating it yields CASSFTVNQPQHF.

The chain employs TRBV27 and TRBJ1-3, with D possibly being TRBD1 (5 bases). Germline loops: CDR1 MNHEY, CDR2 SMNVEV (reference sequence). The CDR3 totals 14 residues. V lost 5 bases, J lost 1 base, and 9 bases lay in between. DNA for the CDR3: TGTGCCAGCAGTCCAAGGACATCTGGAAACACCATATATTTT. Translated, it gives CASSPRTSGNTIYF.

As to this clone: At one end the junction does not follow the germline gene, possibly because of a read error. The chain links TRBV13 to TRBJ1-5; 8 nucleotides align to TRBD1. Germline V CDR1 and CDR2: PRHDT, FYEKMQ (reference sequence). The CDR3 loop spans 14 amino acids. This CDR3 is CASSLGQGGQPQHF. Written as DNA, the CDR3 is TGTGCCAGCAGCCTAGGACAGGGCGGTCAGCCCCAGCATTTT.

The chain is built from TRBV15 and TRBJ2-3, with TRBD2 matching 9 bases. Trimming removed 0 bases from V and 5 bases from J; junction bases left unmatched: 15. The germline CDR1 and CDR2 sequences are LNHNV and YYDKDF (reference sequence). The CDR3 consists of 19 residues. The CDR3 loop reads CATSRDLRSASGAKDTQYF. In DNA, the CDR3 is TGTGCCACCAGCAGAGATCTCCGCTCGGCTAGCGGGGCCAAAGATACGCAGTATTTT.

The J gene is TRBJ1-1, the V gene TRBV7-9; 8 bases fit TRBD1. CDR1 SEHNR and CDR2 FQNEAQ come from the germline V gene (reference sequence). The length of the CDR3 is 15 residues. The trim removed 5 bases at V and 4 bases at J, leaving 9 bases unmatched. CDR3 in amino acids: CASSLLDRVGTEAFF. DNA of the CDR3: TGTGCCAGCAGCCTTCTGGACAGGGTGGGCACTGAAGCTTTCTTT.

V is TRBV4-1 and J is TRBJ1-4; D is ambiguous. Germline V gene sequence: CDR1 MGHRA, CDR2 YSYEKL. Trimming removed 1 base from V and 4 bases from J, with 4 bases in between. The CDR3 consists of 13 residues. The CDR3 spells CASSQASNEKLFF. CDR3 in DNA: TGCGCCAGCAGCCAAGCCAGTAATGAAAAACTGTTTTTT.

This clone was seen a single time. V is TRBV2 and J is TRBJ1-2; 8 bases agree with TRBD1. This CDR3 contains 13 residues. Unmatched junction bases numbered 5, after V lost 6 bases and J lost 5 bases. Germline CDR1 SNHLY, CDR2 FYNNEI. The chain's CDR3 is CASRDRAPYGYTF. CDR3 DNA sequence: TGTGCCAGCAGGGACAGGGCACCATATGGCTACACCTTC.

This clone has only a few counts. The V gene is TRBV4-2, the J gene TRBJ2-5, with 8 positions matching TRBD2. The germline V gene has CDR1 LGHNA and CDR2 YNFKEQ. CDR3 length equals 17 residues. Trimming removed 1 base from V and 5 bases from J; junction bases left unmatched: 12. CDR3 bases: TGTGCCAGCAGCCAAGGAGTTAGGACTAGCCTCGGGGAGACCCAGTACTTC. Protein sequence: CASSQGVRTSLGETQYF.

The V and J genes are TRBV2 and TRBJ1-6, with TRBD1 as a possible D gene (6 bases). Germline V gene data show CDR1 as SNHLY and CDR2 as FYNNEI. This CDR3 spans 13 amino acids. Trimming removed 5 bases at V and 9 bases at J, with 11 bases between. The CDR3 is CASSQKGGSPLHF. The CDR3 region has the DNA TGTGCCAGCAGTCAAAAAGGGGGTTCACCCCTCCACTTT.

Only one count was recorded for this clone. The genes are TRBV12-3 or TRBV12-4 and TRBJ1-1; no firm D call. The CDR3 runs to 13 residues. Trimming stripped 0 bases from V and 9 bases from J, with 11 bases between. CDR3 region: CASSLAIERQAFF. The CDR3 region has the DNA TGTGCCAGCAGTTTAGCGATCGAGAGGCAAGCTTTCTTT.